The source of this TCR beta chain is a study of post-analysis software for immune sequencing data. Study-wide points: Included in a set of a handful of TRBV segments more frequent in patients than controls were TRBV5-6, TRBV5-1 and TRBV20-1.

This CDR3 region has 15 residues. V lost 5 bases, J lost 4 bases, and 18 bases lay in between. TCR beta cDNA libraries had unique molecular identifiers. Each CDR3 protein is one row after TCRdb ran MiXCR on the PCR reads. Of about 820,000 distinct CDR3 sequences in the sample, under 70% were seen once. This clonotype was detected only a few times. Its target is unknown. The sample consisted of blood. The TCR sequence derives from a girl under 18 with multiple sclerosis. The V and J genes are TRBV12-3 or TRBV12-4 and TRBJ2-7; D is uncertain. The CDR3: CASSSPPATGYEQYF. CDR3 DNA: TGTGCCAGCAGTAGCCCCCCCGCTACTGGATACGAGCAGTACTTC.